The next 32 T cell receptor beta chains were all read from a single sample in a study of shared clonotypes between healthy human individuals. Profiling relied on immunoSEQ multiplex PCR, and the TCRdb table lists in-frame clones only, not all of them. The sample lists over 2 million clones; around 95% were seen once. Material: naive CD4+ T cells sorted from blood. Subset here: CD45RA+ positively selected. The receptors derive from a young man in good health.

This clone was observed a single time. The rearrangement uses TRBV11-2 and TRBJ2-3; D uncertain. Germline V CDR1 and CDR2: SGHAT, FQNNGV. This CDR3 has 11 residues. V lost 4 bases, J lost 6 bases, and 5 bases lay in between. The CDR3 bases are TGTGCCAGCAGCTCACAGGATACGCAGTATTTT. Protein product: CASSSQDTQYF. The variable domain in full, with the rest retrieved from reference TRBV11-2 and TRBJ2-3, is EAGVAQSPRYKIIEKRQSVAFWCNPISGHATLYWYQQILGQGPKLLIQFQNNGVVDDSQLPKDRFSAERLKGVDSTLKIQPAKLEDSAVYLCASSSQDTQYFGPGTRLTVL.

The chain links TRBV30 to TRBJ1-2; tentatively, D is TRBD1 (5 bases). Trimming pared 5 bases from V and 5 bases from J, leaving 12 bases between. This CDR3 is 12 amino acids long. CDR1 and CDR2 (germline): GTSNPN, SVGIG (reference sequence). The CDR3 spells CAWFSGAYGYTF. DNA of the CDR3: TGTGCCTGGTTCTCCGGGGCATATGGCTACACCTTC.

V gene TRBV6-1 combines with J gene TRBJ2-2; tentatively, D is TRBD1 (5 bases). Germline assignment: CDR1 MNHNS and CDR2 SASEGT. Trimming left V 3 bases short and J 4 bases short, with 9 bases between. The CDR3 spans 14 residues. The CDR3 is CASSEGPFTGELFF. CDR3 DNA: TGTGCCAGCAGTGAGGGGCCATTCACCGGGGAGCTGTTTTTT.

V is TRBV4-1 and J is TRBJ1-4, with D possibly TRBD1 on 5 matching bases. Per the germline V gene, CDR1 is MGHRA and CDR2 is YSYEKL. Trimming took 5 bases from V and 5 from J, leaving 12 bases between them. The CDR3 runs to 14 residues. This CDR3 reads CASSSPGHNEKLFF. CDR3 bases: TGCGCCAGCAGCTCGCCGGGGCACAATGAAAAACTGTTTTTT.

The CDR3 spells CAIRSSGGSYEQYF. The CDR3 nucleotides read TGTGCCATCAGATCTAGCGGGGGGTCGTACGAGCAGTACTTC. J is TRBJ2-7 and V is TRBV10-3, with 11 bases identical to TRBD2. Germline V gene sequence: CDR1 ENHRY, CDR2 SYGVKD. The V and J ends lost 6 bases and 4 bases, in that order; junction bases with no gene match: 5. There are 14 residues in the CDR3.

This chain connects TRBV18 to TRBJ1-4, with D tentatively TRBD1 (6 bases). The CDR3 contains 16 residues. Germline CDR1 and CDR2: KGHSH and LQKENI. V lost 0 bases, J lost 6 bases, and 14 bases lay in between. The DNA of the CDR3 is TGTGCCAGCTCACCACCGGAGCGGGGGGCGCATGAAAAACTGTTTTTT. It translates to CASSPPERGAHEKLFF.

This chain connects TRBV5-1 to TRBJ2-2, with 9 positions matching TRBD1. The V gene end was trimmed by 7 bases and the J gene end by 4 bases; junction bases not matched to a gene: 8. Germline V gene sequence: CDR1 SGHRS, CDR2 YFSETQ. The CDR3 length is 15 residues. The CDR3 DNA reads TGCGCCAGCCGGAGGACAGGGGATGGCACCGGGGAGCTGTTTTTT. This sequence encodes CASRRTGDGTGELFF.

This sequence joins TRBV21-1 and TRBJ1-3. TRBV21-1 is a known pseudogene. The CDR3 sequence is 11 residues long. The CDR3 sequence: CASYAGNTIYF. CDR3 DNA: TGTGCCAGCTATGCGGGAAACACCATATATTTT.

V and J are TRBV15 and TRBJ2-5; no reliable D call. V shed 0 bases and J shed 5 bases, with 10 bases lying between them. CDR1 and CDR2 (germline): LNHNV, YYDKDF (reference sequence). The length of the CDR3 is 14 residues. This CDR3 is CATSRDLVRETQYF. CDR3 in DNA: TGTGCCACCAGCAGAGACCTAGTCCGGGAGACCCAGTACTTC.

V usage is TRBV11-2 and J usage is TRBJ2-3; D assignment may be TRBD1 or TRBD2 (5 bases each). Germline CDR1 SGHAT, CDR2 FQNNGV. The CDR3 loop spans 16 amino acids. V lost 5 bases to trimming and J lost 3 bases, with 18 bases between them. The CDR3: CASSPGTKAPTDTQYF. In DNA, the CDR3 is TGTGCCAGCAGCCCTGGGACGAAGGCGCCTACAGATACGCAGTATTTT.

The CDR3 protein is CASSEAFGAKETQYF. For the CDR3, the DNA is TGTGCCAGCAGTGAAGCGTTCGGCGCCAAAGAGACCCAGTACTTC. The gene calls are TRBV6-1 and TRBJ2-5; the D is unclear. Germline V gene sequence: CDR1 MNHNS, CDR2 SASEGT. V was trimmed by 0 bases and J by 3 bases, leaving 11 bases between them. This CDR3 has 15 amino acids.

This clone was counted once. The same CDR3 is also encoded by other DNA sequences in this sample. The rearrangement links TRBV27 to TRBJ2-2; D ambiguous. The germline CDR1 and CDR2 sequences are MNHEY and SMNVEV (reference sequence). This CDR3 is 16 amino acids long. With 3 bases removed from V and 0 bases from J, the gap between germline ends came to 11 bases. The CDR3 DNA reads TGTGCCAGCAGTTTGGAAAGGCTAGCGAACACCGGGGAGCTGTTTTTT. Its protein is CASSLERLANTGELFF.

This chain joins TRBV6-6 and TRBJ1-4; a possible D gene is TRBD1 (6 bases). The germline V gene encodes CDR1 MNHNY and CDR2 SVGAGI (reference sequence). The CDR3 consists of 16 residues. Deletions cut 7 bases from V and 3 bases from J, with 18 bases between. This CDR3 is CASTDGGARANEKLFF. CDR3 coding DNA: TGTGCCAGCACCGATGGGGGGGCGCGGGCTAATGAAAAACTGTTTTTT.

The chain links TRBV2 to TRBJ2-5; tentative D call: TRBD2 (6 bases). This CDR3 has 16 residues. Germline V gives CDR1 SNHLY, CDR2 FYNNEI. With 2 bases removed from V and 0 bases from J, the gap between germline ends came to 13 bases. DNA for the CDR3: TGTGCCAGCAGTGAAACGGGGGTCCTGTACCAAGAGACCCAGTACTTC. It yields the protein CASSETGVLYQETQYF. The whole variable domain, remainder taken from reference TRBV2 and TRBJ2-5, is EPEVTQTPSHQVTQMGQEVILRCVPISNHLYFYWYRQILGQKVEFLVSFYNNEISEKSEIFDDQFSVERPDGSNFTLKIRSTKLEDSAMYFCASSETGVLYQETQYFGPGTRLLVL.

J is TRBJ2-7 and V is TRBV2; D may correspond to TRBD1 or TRBD2 (5 bases each). Per germline, CDR1 SNHLY and CDR2 FYNNEI. Trimming removed 3 bases at V and 2 bases at J, with 14 bases between. The length of the CDR3 is 15 residues. The CDR3 DNA follows: TGTGCCAGCAGTGATAGAGGGGTCGGCCCCTACGAGCAGTACTTC. Translated: CASSDRGVGPYEQYF.

This chain uses TRBV2 with TRBJ2-7, with D possibly matching TRBD2 (6 bases). Trimming removed 6 bases from V and 3 bases from J, with 12 bases in between. Germline V gene sequence: CDR1 SNHLY, CDR2 FYNNEI. CDR3 length: 13 amino acids. Here the CDR3 reads CASSPGLNYEQYF. The CDR3 nucleotides read TGTGCCAGCAGCCCGGGACTCAACTACGAGCAGTACTTC.

V and J are TRBV7-2 and TRBJ2-7; 11 bases line up with TRBD1. CDR3 length: 15 residues. V lost 1 base, J lost 5 bases, and 4 bases stayed unmatched. In germline, CDR1 is SGHTA, CDR2 FQGNSA. This CDR3 is CASSLVGQGADEQYF. CDR3 sequence (DNA): TGTGCCAGCAGCTTAGTCGGACAGGGGGCAGACGAGCAGTACTTC.

For the CDR3, the DNA is TGCGCCAGCGCGGCACAGGGGAACACCGGGGAGCTGTTTTTT. Translation gives CASAAQGNTGELFF. This chain joins TRBV10-2 and TRBJ2-2, with D perhaps matching TRBD1 (6 bases). CDR1 is WSHSY and CDR2 is SAAADI in the germline V gene. This CDR3 region has 14 residues. V lost 8 bases, J lost 1 base, and 11 bases lay in between.

V and J are TRBV11-2 and TRBJ2-5; 8 bases line up with TRBD2. Germline-derived CDR1 and CDR2 are SGHAT and FQNNGV. V dropped 4 bases and J dropped 4; count of bases not matched to a gene: 8. CDR3 length: 15 amino acids. The CDR3 sequence: CASSSTGGPGETQYF. Here the CDR3 DNA reads TGTGCCAGCAGCTCCACGGGGGGGCCCGGAGAGACCCAGTACTTC. Supplemented by reference TRBV11-2 and TRBJ2-5, the full variable domain reads EAGVAQSPRYKIIEKRQSVAFWCNPISGHATLYWYQQILGQGPKLLIQFQNNGVVDDSQLPKDRFSAERLKGVDSTLKIQPAKLEDSAVYLCASSSTGGPGETQYFGPGTRLLVL.

As concerns this clone: In the same sample, other DNA sequences code for this CDR3. The chain couples TRBV14 to TRBJ2-3; D call uncertain. Germline values: CDR1 SGHDN, CDR2 FVKESK. The CDR3 contains 12 residues. V was cut by 4 bases and J by 2 bases, with 4 bases left in between. The CDR3 nucleotides are TGTGCCAGCAGCCTCCACACAGATACGCAGTATTTT. Residues: CASSLHTDTQYF.

In the case of this clone: Other DNA sequences from this sample encode an identical CDR3 as well. The chain links TRBV5-1 to TRBJ2-3; 7 bases are shared with TRBD1. Trimming removed 1 base from V and 4 bases from J; junction bases left unmatched: 3. CDR3 size: 14 residues. From germline, CDR1 is SGHRS and CDR2 YFSETQ. CDR3 protein: CASSLSGGADTQYF. The DNA of the CDR3 is TGCGCCAGCAGCTTGTCAGGGGGTGCAGATACGCAGTATTTT.

The rearrangement uses TRBV5-1 and TRBJ2-7; D might be TRBD2 (5 bases). The germline gives CDR1 SGHRS, CDR2 YFSETQ. V lost 0 bases and J 4 bases, leaving 14 bases between the germline ends. The length of the CDR3 is 15 residues. CDR3 sequence: CASSLEGRSGYEQYF. CDR3 sequence (DNA): TGCGCCAGCAGCTTGGAGGGCAGGTCGGGGTACGAGCAGTACTTC.

The chain recombines TRBV28 with TRBJ2-4; D is ambiguous. V was trimmed by 6 bases and J by 1 base, leaving 10 bases between them. Germline-derived CDR1 and CDR2 are MDHEN and SYDVKM. CDR3 length: 14 residues. The CDR3 loop is CASSHFSAKNIQYF. In nucleotides, the CDR3 is TGTGCCAGCAGCCATTTTTCGGCCAAAAACATTCAGTACTTC.

The V and J genes are TRBV28 and TRBJ2-3; 9 positions match TRBD1. The V gene end was trimmed by 6 bases and the J gene end by 3 bases; junction bases not matched to a gene: 1. This CDR3 region has 13 residues. CDR1 is MDHEN, CDR2 SYDVKM, per germline. The DNA for the CDR3 is TGTGCCAGCAGGGGACAGGGAACAGATACGCAGTATTTT. Translating it yields CASRGQGTDTQYF.

In the case of this clone: Germline is not matched at one junction end, which may reflect a read error. This chain connects TRBV10-3 to TRBJ2-1, with 7 nucleotides matching TRBD1. The CDR3 length is 12 residues. Looked up from germline, CDR1 is ENHRY and CDR2 is SYGVKD. CDR3 sequence: CAISDGQERAVF. DNA for the CDR3: TGTGCCATCAGTGACGGACAGGAGAGAGCGGTCTTC.

The rearrangement joins TRBV28 to TRBJ2-1, with 12 nucleotides matching TRBD2. This CDR3 region has 16 residues. V was clipped by 2 bases and J by 2 bases; unmatched bases: 1. Germline-derived CDR1 and CDR2 are MDHEN and SYDVKM. CDR3 DNA: TGTGCCAGCAGTTTAGGACTAGCGGGGCCCTACAATGAGCAGTTCTTC. Translated, it gives CASSLGLAGPYNEQFF. Full variable domain (rest looked up from reference TRBV28 and TRBJ2-1): DVKVTQSSRYLVKRTGEKVFLECVQDMDHENMFWYRQDPGLGLRLIYFSYDVKMKEKGDIPEGYSVSREKKERFSLILESASTNQTSMYLCASSLGLAGPYNEQFFGPGTRLTVL.

The V gene is TRBV13, the J gene TRBJ2-4, with D perhaps TRBD2 (6 bases). The germline V gene encodes CDR1 PRHDT and CDR2 FYEKMQ (reference sequence). Trimming cost V 4 bases and J 6 bases, with 13 bases left between them. The length of the CDR3 is 14 residues. The CDR3 here is CASSSRGGVNIQYF. In DNA, the CDR3 is TGTGCCAGCAGCTCAAGGGGCGGGGTAAACATTCAGTACTTC.

The rearrangement uses TRBV9 and TRBJ1-2, with D possibly TRBD1 on 5 matching bases. Trimming pared 4 bases from V and 5 bases from J, leaving 18 bases between. The CDR3 totals 15 residues. In germline, CDR1 is SGDLS, CDR2 YYNGEE. Here the CDR3 reads CASSPPGTRRYGYTF. In nucleotides, the CDR3 is TGTGCCAGCAGCCCTCCAGGGACTAGACGGTATGGCTACACCTTC.

Concerning this clone: This sample includes further DNA sequences coding for the same CDR3. The J gene is TRBJ2-1, the V gene TRBV30; D unresolved. Germline-derived CDR1 and CDR2 are GTSNPN and SVGIG (reference sequence). The CDR3 length is 12 residues. The germline V and J ends were trimmed by 0 bases and 6 bases, with 6 bases remaining between them. The CDR3 DNA is TGTGCCTGGAGTGTGAAGGGCAATGAGCAGTTCTTC. This codes for CAWSVKGNEQFF.

This clone was detected only once. The same CDR3 is also encoded by other DNA sequences in this sample. The CDR3 DNA reads TGTGCCAGCAGCCGGGACAGGAGCTCCTACGAGCAGTACTTC. Its protein product is CASSRDRSSYEQYF. This chain joins TRBV7-2 and TRBJ2-7, with 8 nucleotides matching TRBD1. Trimming took 5 bases from V and 0 from J; bases not matched to a gene: 3. CDR3 length: 14 residues. Germline CDR1 reads SGHTA; CDR2 reads FQGNSA.

The chain couples TRBV29-1 to TRBJ2-2, with no clear D. CDR1 SQVTM and CDR2 ANQGSEA come from the germline V gene. This CDR3 comprises 13 residues. Trimming removed 5 bases at V and 9 bases at J, with 16 bases between. CDR3 in DNA: TGCAGCGTTCGGACGCTCCAGACCCGGGAGCTGTTTTTT. It encodes CSVRTLQTRELFF.

For this clone: Other nucleotide sequences in the sample specify the same CDR3. The chain uses TRBV10-3 and TRBJ2-7; D is unclear. Looked up from germline, CDR1 is ENHRY and CDR2 is SYGVKD. This CDR3 has 11 amino acids. The V end lost 4 bases, the J end lost 2 bases, and 3 bases lay between the germline ends. DNA for the CDR3: TGTGCCATCAGTGGAACCTACGAGCAGTACTTC. It specifies CAISGTYEQYF.